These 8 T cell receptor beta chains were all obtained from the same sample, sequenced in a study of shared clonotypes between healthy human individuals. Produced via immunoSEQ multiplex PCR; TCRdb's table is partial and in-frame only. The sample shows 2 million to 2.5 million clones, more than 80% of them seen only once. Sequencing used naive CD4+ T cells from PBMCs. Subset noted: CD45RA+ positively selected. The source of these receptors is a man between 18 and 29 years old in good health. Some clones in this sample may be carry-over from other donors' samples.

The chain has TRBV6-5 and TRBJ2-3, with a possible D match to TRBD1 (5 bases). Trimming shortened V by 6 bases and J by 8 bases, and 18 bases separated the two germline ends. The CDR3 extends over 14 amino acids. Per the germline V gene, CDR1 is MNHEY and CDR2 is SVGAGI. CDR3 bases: TGTGCCAGCAGGCGGACGGGCGCCCAGGGTACGCAGTATTTT. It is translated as CASRRTGAQGTQYF.

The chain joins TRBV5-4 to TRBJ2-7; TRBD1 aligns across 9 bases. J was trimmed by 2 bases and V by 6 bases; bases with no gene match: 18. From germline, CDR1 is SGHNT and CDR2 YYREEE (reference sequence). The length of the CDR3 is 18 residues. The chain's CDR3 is CASTRRGTGLSTAYEQYF. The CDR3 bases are TGTGCCAGCACCCGCCGGGGGACAGGGCTCTCTACGGCCTACGAGCAGTACTTC.

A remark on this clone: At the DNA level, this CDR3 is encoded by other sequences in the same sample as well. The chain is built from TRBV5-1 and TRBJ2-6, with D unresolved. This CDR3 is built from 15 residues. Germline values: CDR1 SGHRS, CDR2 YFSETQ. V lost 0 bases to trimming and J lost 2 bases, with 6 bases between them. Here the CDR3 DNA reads TGCGCCAGCAGCTTGGTGACAACTGGGGCCAACGTCCTGACTTTC. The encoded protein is CASSLVTTGANVLTF.

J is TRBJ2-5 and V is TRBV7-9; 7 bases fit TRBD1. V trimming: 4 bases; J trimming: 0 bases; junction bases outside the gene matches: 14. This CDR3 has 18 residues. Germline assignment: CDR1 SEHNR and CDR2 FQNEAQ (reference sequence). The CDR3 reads CASSSIPPRTGYQETQYF. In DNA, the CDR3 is TGTGCCAGCAGCTCAATCCCACCGAGGACAGGTTACCAAGAGACCCAGTACTTC.

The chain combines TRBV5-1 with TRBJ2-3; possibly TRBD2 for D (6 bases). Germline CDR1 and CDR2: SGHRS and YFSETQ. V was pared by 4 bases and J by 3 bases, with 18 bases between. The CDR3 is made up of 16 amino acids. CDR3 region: CASSELLASGTDTQYF. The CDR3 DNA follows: TGCGCCAGCAGCGAATTACTAGCATCCGGGACAGATACGCAGTATTTT. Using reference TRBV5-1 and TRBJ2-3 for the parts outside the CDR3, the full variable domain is KAGVTQTPRYLIKTRGQQVTLSCSPISGHRSVSWYQQTPGQGLQFLFEYFSETQRNKGNFPGRFSGRQFSNSRSEMNVSTLELGDSALYLCASSELLASGTDTQYFGPGTRLTVL.

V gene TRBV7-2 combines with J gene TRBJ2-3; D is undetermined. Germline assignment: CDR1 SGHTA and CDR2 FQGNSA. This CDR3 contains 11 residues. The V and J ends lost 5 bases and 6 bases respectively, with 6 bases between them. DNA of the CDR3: TGTGCCAGCAGCCCCATGGATACGCAGTATTTT. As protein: CASSPMDTQYF.

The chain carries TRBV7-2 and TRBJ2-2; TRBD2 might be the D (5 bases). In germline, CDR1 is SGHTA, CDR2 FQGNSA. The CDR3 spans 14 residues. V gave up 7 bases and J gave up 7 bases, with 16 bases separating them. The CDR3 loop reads CASTKLGKVGELFF. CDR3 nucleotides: TGTGCCAGCACCAAACTCGGGAAGGTCGGGGAGCTGTTTTTT.

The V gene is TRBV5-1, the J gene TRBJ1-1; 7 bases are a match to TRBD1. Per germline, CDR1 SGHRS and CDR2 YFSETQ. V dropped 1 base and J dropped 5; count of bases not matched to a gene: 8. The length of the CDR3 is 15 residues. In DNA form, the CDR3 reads TGCGCCAGCAGCTTGATTACGGGACAGATTACTGAAGCTTTCTTT. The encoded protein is CASSLITGQITEAFF. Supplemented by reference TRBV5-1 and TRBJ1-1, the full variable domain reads KAGVTQTPRYLIKTRGQQVTLSCSPISGHRSVSWYQQTPGQGLQFLFEYFSETQRNKGNFPGRFSGRQFSNSRSEMNVSTLELGDSALYLCASSLITGQITEAFFGQGTRLTVV.